Shown below are 24 T cell receptor beta chains from a single sample sequenced in a study of Ad26.COV2.S vaccination and SARS-CoV-2 variants. The table came from immunoSEQ multiplex PCR; TCRdb's copy has only in-frame clones and leaves some out. The table has about 680,000 clones, around 89% seen once; the top ten hold around 1.5%. Documented treatment: roughly 18 received Ad26.COV2.S at low or high dose, single or two shots; roughly five received placebo; per-sample allocation not given. Collection of samples fell on day 63 after the first vaccine or placebo injection. The specimen comprised peripheral blood, sampled in a trial of Ad26.COV2.S vaccine versus placebo. The receptors here all came from a person aged 18-65 years who received the Ad26.COV2.S COVID-19 vaccine or a placebo.

The chain carries TRBV12-5 and TRBJ1-1; no reliable D call. The CDR3 runs to 13 residues. Trimming pared 5 bases from V and 0 bases from J, leaving 7 bases between. Germline V CDR1 and CDR2: LGHNT, FRNRAP. The CDR3 DNA is TGTGCTAGTGGTCTGGAAGTGAACACTGAAGCTTTCTTT. Translation: CASGLEVNTEAFF.

V is TRBV5-6 and J is TRBJ2-1; 9 bases line up with TRBD1. V was clipped by 2 bases and J by 6 bases; unmatched bases: 6. Germline V gives CDR1 SGHDT, CDR2 YYEEEE. The CDR3 length is 15 residues. CDR3 in DNA: TGTGCCAGCAGCTTCACGGGACAGGGAATCAATGAGCAGTTCTTC. Translation gives CASSFTGQGINEQFF.

CDR3 residues: CAGARRNTEAFF. CDR3 coding DNA: TGTGCCGGCGCAAGGCGGAACACTGAAGCTTTCTTT. The genes are TRBV12-3 or TRBV12-4 and TRBJ1-1, with D unclear. This CDR3 region has 12 residues. Trimming pared 11 bases from V and 1 base from J, leaving 11 bases between.

The CDR3 nucleotides read TGTGCCAGTAGTAACCCCAGGGGGGAGTACGAGCAGTACTTC. Amino acids: CASSNPRGEYEQYF. This chain connects TRBV19 to TRBJ2-7; weak D call: TRBD1 (7 bases). Germline loops: CDR1 LNHDA, CDR2 SQIVND (reference sequence). V was pared by 4 bases and J by 4 bases, with 14 bases between. The CDR3 totals 14 residues.

This chain uses TRBV30 with TRBJ1-6, with a weak D call TRBD1 (5 bases). This CDR3 is 12 amino acids long. Trimming pared 1 base from V and 15 bases from J, leaving 13 bases between. Germline loops: CDR1 GTSNPN, CDR2 SVGIG (reference sequence). In DNA form, the CDR3 reads TGTGCCTGGAGTGCAACAGGTAGAAACCTCCACTTT. Residues: CAWSATGRNLHF.

V usage is TRBV7-8 and J usage is TRBJ1-1; possibly TRBD1 for D (5 bases). Trimming removed 6 bases from V and 1 base from J, with 12 bases in between. This CDR3 contains 14 residues. Germline V gene sequence: CDR1 SGHVS, CDR2 FQNEAQ. The CDR3 reads CASRRGPTNTEAFF. The DNA of the CDR3 is TGTGCCAGCAGAAGGGGACCGACGAACACTGAAGCTTTCTTT.

V and J are TRBV30 and TRBJ2-7, with D perhaps TRBD1 (5 bases). Trimming took off 0 bases at V and 4 bases at J, with 13 bases between the two ends. The CDR3 sequence is 14 residues long. CDR1 and CDR2 from the germline V gene are GTSNPN and SVGIG (reference sequence). CDR3 loop: CAWSVGAALYEQYF. In nucleotides, the CDR3 is TGTGCCTGGAGTGTAGGGGCAGCCCTATACGAGCAGTACTTC.

V and J are TRBV29-1 and TRBJ2-4; 7 bases align to TRBD2. Germline trimming cut 4 bases from V and 9 bases from J; bases unmatched to any gene: 0. The CDR3 has 10 residues. Germline CDR1 SQVTM, CDR2 ANQGSEA. The CDR3 DNA follows: TGCAGCGTTGGGGAGGGCATTCAGTACTTC. Translation: CSVGEGIQYF.

The chain couples TRBV6-5 to TRBJ1-1; tentative D call: TRBD1 (5 bases). Germline loops: CDR1 MNHEY, CDR2 SVGAGI. Trimming removed 2 bases at V and 4 bases at J, with 11 bases between. This CDR3 region has 14 residues. CDR3 bases: TGTGCCAGCAGTTACGGGACCGGGAGCACTGAAGCTTTCTTT. Translating it yields CASSYGTGSTEAFF.

The gene calls are TRBV4-1 and TRBJ2-7; 7 positions match TRBD1. CDR3 length: 16 amino acids. The germline V gene encodes CDR1 MGHRA and CDR2 YSYEKL. Germline trimming cut 2 bases from V and 0 bases from J; bases unmatched to any gene: 7. Here the CDR3 reads CASSQNLDRDSYEQYF. The CDR3 DNA reads as TGCGCCAGCAGCCAAAACCTAGACAGGGACTCCTACGAGCAGTACTTC.

V usage is TRBV5-6 and J usage is TRBJ2-1; TRBD2 agrees at 8 bases. V lost 4 bases and J lost 10; bases outside the gene matches: 13. Germline V gives CDR1 SGHDT, CDR2 YYEEEE. The CDR3 is made up of 15 amino acids. The CDR3 sequence: CASSVTGTRTSEQFF. As DNA, the CDR3 is TGTGCCAGCAGCGTAACCGGGACTAGAACTTCGGAGCAGTTCTTC.

The rearrangement links TRBV7-9 to TRBJ2-1; possibly TRBD1 for D (6 bases). V was pared by 6 bases and J by 10 bases, with 10 bases between. The CDR3 contains 11 residues. Germline CDR1 SEHNR, CDR2 FQNEAQ (reference sequence). The CDR3 loop is CASSDRREQFF. DNA of the CDR3: TGTGCCAGCAGTGACAGGCGGGAGCAGTTCTTC. Looking up the rest from reference TRBV7-9 and TRBJ2-1 gives the full variable domain: DTGVSQNPRHKITKRGQNVTFRCDPISEHNRLYWYRQTLGQGPEFLTYFQNEAQLEKSRLLSDRFSAERPKGSFSTLEIQRTEQGDSAMYLCASSDRREQFFGPGTRLTVL.

This chain connects TRBV27 to TRBJ2-1; TRBD2 might be the D (6 bases). CDR3 length: 19 amino acids. Germline CDR1 is MNHEY and CDR2 is SMNVEV (reference sequence). Deletions cut 2 bases from V and 9 bases from J, with 29 bases between. CDR3 DNA sequence: TGTGCCAGCAGTTTACCCCCCAGCTGGGACTCTACCCCGAGGAGTGAGCAGTTCTTC. This gives the protein CASSLPPSWDSTPRSEQFF.

The CDR3 spells CASGAYEQYF. The CDR3, as DNA: TGTGCCAGCGGAGCTTACGAGCAGTACTTC. V usage is TRBV12-3 or TRBV12-4 and J usage is TRBJ2-7; D not resolved. The CDR3 has 10 residues. The V gene lost 8 bases and the J gene lost 4 bases, with 6 bases spanning the gap.

V usage is TRBV21-1 and J usage is TRBJ1-5; the D call TRBD1 from the table was never checked on the DNA. TRBV21-1 is reported as a pseudogene. The CDR3 runs to 16 residues. The CDR3 coding sequence is TGTGCCAGCAGCAATAGGGACAGGGGGTCGAGTCAGCCCCAGCATTTT. As protein: CASSNRDRGSSQPQHF.

On this clone itself: The sample carries other DNA sequences with the same CDR3. The genes are TRBV7-2 and TRBJ2-1, with no clear D. The CDR3 has 13 residues. Germline V gene data show CDR1 as SGHTA and CDR2 as FQGNSA. Trimming took 5 bases from V and 4 from J, leaving 9 bases between them. CDR3 protein: CASSLTPYNEQFF. In nucleotides, the CDR3 is TGTGCCAGCAGCCTTACGCCATACAATGAGCAGTTCTTC.

This clone was seen a handful of times. The chain recombines TRBV15 with TRBJ2-7; 7 positions agree with TRBD1. V gave up 1 base and J gave up 5 bases; unmatched junction bases: 8. The CDR3 is made up of 15 amino acids. The germline V gene has CDR1 LNHNV and CDR2 YYDKDF (reference sequence). This CDR3 reads CATSRVTEGANEQYF. DNA for the CDR3: TGTGCCACCAGCAGAGTAACCGAGGGGGCGAACGAGCAGTACTTC. Using reference TRBV15 and TRBJ2-7 for the parts outside the CDR3, the full variable domain is DAMVIQNPRYQVTQFGKPVTLSCSQTLNHNVMYWYQQKSSQAPKLLFHYYDKDFNNEADTPDNFQSRRPNTSFCFLDIRSPGLGDTAMYLCATSRVTEGANEQYFGPGTRLTVT.

The CDR3 coding sequence is TGTGCCAGTAGTATACAGAGGCCGAACACTGAAGCTTTCTTT. Protein: CASSIQRPNTEAFF. The rearrangement links TRBV19 to TRBJ1-1; D unresolved. This CDR3 comprises 14 residues. Germline lookup yields CDR1 LNHDA and CDR2 SQIVND (reference sequence). The V end was cut by 2 bases, the J end by 1 base, with 8 bases between.

This clone was counted once. This chain links TRBV4-3 with TRBJ2-1; 8 nucleotides align to TRBD1. Germline-derived CDR1 and CDR2 are LGHNA and YSLEER. Trimming removed 1 base from V and 10 bases from J; junction bases left unmatched: 3. The CDR3 runs 13 residues. CDR3: CASSQAQGGEQFF. The DNA of the CDR3 is TGCGCCAGCAGCCAAGCACAGGGGGGCGAGCAGTTCTTC.

The gene calls are TRBV7-9 and TRBJ2-7; D is undetermined. V lost 5 bases, J lost 6 bases, and 14 bases lay in between. Germline loops: CDR1 SEHNR, CDR2 FQNEAQ (reference sequence). The CDR3 spans 13 residues. CDR3: CASSLENLFEQYF. The CDR3 bases are TGTGCCAGCAGCCTAGAGAACCTCTTCGAGCAGTACTTC.

The chain couples TRBV9 to TRBJ2-3, with D maybe TRBD2 (6 bases). Germline V gene lookup returns CDR1 SGDLS and CDR2 YYNGEE. V was pared by 7 bases and J by 0 bases, with 15 bases between. The CDR3 loop spans 15 amino acids. CDR3 in DNA: TGTGCCAGCCGCGGAGGGGACGCTAGCACAGATACGCAGTATTTT. Encoded protein: CASRGGDASTDTQYF.

The rearrangement joins TRBV11-2 to TRBJ2-3; TRBD2 aligns across 7 bases. With V trimmed by 3 bases and J by 3 bases, 9 bases remained unmatched. The CDR3 loop spans 16 amino acids. Per germline, CDR1 SGHAT and CDR2 FQNNGV. The CDR3 DNA follows: TGTGCCAGCAGCTTGTCTAGCGGTCTAGGGACAGATACGCAGTATTTT. Protein product: CASSLSSGLGTDTQYF.

V usage is TRBV19 and J usage is TRBJ2-7; unclear D gene. Looked up from germline, CDR1 is LNHDA and CDR2 is SQIVND (reference sequence). V lost 5 bases and J 4 bases, leaving 9 bases between the germline ends. The CDR3 totals 12 residues. CDR3 DNA: TGTGCCAGTAGTCCCTCCGTTTACGAGCAGTACTTC. Amino acid sequence: CASSPSVYEQYF. Full variable domain (outside the CDR3, taken from reference TRBV19 and TRBJ2-7): DGGITQSPKYLFRKEGQNVTLSCEQNLNHDAMYWYRQDPGQGLRLIYYSQIVNDFQKGDIAEGYSVSREKKESFPLTVTSAQKNPTAFYLCASSPSVYEQYFGPGTRLTVT.

The chain uses TRBV3-1 (or the pseudogene TRBV3-2) and TRBJ2-7, with 8 bases lining up with TRBD2. CDR1 is LGHDT and CDR2 is YNNKEL in the germline V gene (reference sequence). The V gene end was trimmed by 2 bases and the J gene end by 5 bases; junction bases not matched to a gene: 2. The CDR3 has 13 residues. The CDR3 DNA is TGTGCCAGCAGCCAAAGCGGGAGCCACGAGCAGTACTTC. Protein: CASSQSGSHEQYF.